This T cell receptor beta chain was sequenced during a study of shared clonotypes between healthy human individuals. Study-wide points: The four-donor shared clonotypes exceeded non-shared clonotypes in generation probability, with non-shared ones scoring lower.

Terminally differentiated effector memory CD45RA+ cells were excluded by CCR7 positive selection of CD45RO-negative cells. With respect to this clone: The antigen is undetermined.

Profiling relied on immunoSEQ multiplex PCR, and the TCRdb table lists in-frame clones only, not all of them. The sample lists roughly 2.1 million clones; around 93% were seen once. This CDR3 spans 15 amino acids. Germline V lookup: CDR1 MDHEN, CDR2 SYDVKM. The germline V and J ends were trimmed by 1 base and 1 base, with 11 bases remaining between them. The sequence was collected from a man younger than 35 in good health. Some clones in this sample may be carry-over from other donors' samples. The chain has TRBV28 and TRBJ2-7; D possibly corresponds to TRBD1 (6 bases). Specimen: naive CD8+ T cells from PBMCs. CDR3: CASSLSTGLSYEQYF. The DNA for the CDR3 is TGTGCCAGCAGTTTATCTACAGGGTTATCCTACGAGCAGTACTTC.